The clone carrying this T cell receptor beta chain has only a few counts. The target antigen is unknown. The record originates from a study of long-term antiretroviral therapy in people with HIV. Study outcomes and limitations: Missing from the dataset were any data on ART adherence, viral resistance or therapy changes. Post-ART diversity increased but stayed below transplant donor controls. Clones that expanded before ART (that is, prior to treatment) dominated the repertoire at all time points.

Sequencing used immunoSEQ v3.0 at survey level. The protocol was immunoSEQ multiplex PCR, while the TCRdb copy is restricted to in-frame clones and leaves out a portion. The table has some 21,000 clones, 85% to 90% seen once. A minimum of one pre-ART and two post-ART PBMC samples existed for each donor. The germline gives CDR1 SEHNR, CDR2 FQNEAQ (reference sequence). The CDR3 has 15 amino acids. Between the trimmed V and J ends, which lost 5 bases and 0 bases, there was a span of 11 bases. The chain combines TRBV7-9 with TRBJ1-5; tentative D call: TRBD1 (6 bases). The sample here was unsorted PBMCs, taken 2.3 years after starting antiretroviral therapy. This sequence originates from a man in his sixties with HIV. The CDR3 bases are TGTGCCAGCAGCCCACAGGGTTATAGCAATCAGCCCCAGCATTTT. The encoded protein is CASSPQGYSNQPQHF.